The clone carrying this T cell receptor beta chain occurred once. This specimen belongs to a study of shared T cell receptors in the human thymus. The assay was immunoSEQ multiplex PCR, and TCRdb's table has in-frame clones only and misses some. The sample includes some 400,000 clones, just under 95% seen only once; the top ten take roughly 0.02%. The CDR3 is 15 amino acids. Trimming took off 0 bases at V and 2 bases at J, with 10 bases between the two ends. The V gene's germline CDR1 is MDHEN and CDR2 SYDVKM. The TCR was taken from a human donor. Sequencing was carried out using thymocytes. This chain joins TRBV28 and TRBJ1-2, with D possibly TRBD1 on 5 matching bases. The CDR3 protein is CASSLCGAVNYGYTF. In DNA form, the CDR3 reads TGTGCCAGCAGTTTATGCGGGGCCGTCAACTATGGCTACACCTTC.